This entry lists 21 T cell receptor beta chains sequenced from one sample in a study of CD8+CD57+ T cells in acquired aplastic anemia. It was genomic DNA that served as the template for profiling TCR beta VDJ and CDR3. TCRdb reprocessed the reads via MiXCR and lists one record per CDR3 protein. The sample lists 310,000 or so distinct CDR3 sequences, roughly 61% occurring once. Patients chosen for sequencing had shown CD8+CD57+ cell expansion by flow cytometry. The sequenced material came from sorted CD4+, CD8+, or CD8+CD57+ T cells (not recorded which) from PBMCs. The origin of the receptors is a human donor with aplastic anemia.

CDR3 nucleotides: TGTGCCAGCAGCCTAGGACTTGTACCACAGTTCTTC. Translated, it gives CASSLGLVPQFF. J is TRBJ2-1 and V is TRBV12-3 or TRBV12-4; D might be TRBD2 (5 bases). This CDR3 spans 12 amino acids. Trimming took 6 bases from V and 13 from J, leaving 16 bases between them.

The table lists this clonotype with many counts. This rearrangement joins TRBV9 to TRBJ2-7, with D possibly called TRBD1 or TRBD2 (6 bases each). CDR1 and CDR2 (germline): SGDLS, YYNGEE. Trimming cost V 0 bases and J 2 bases, with 12 bases left between them. CDR3 length equals 15 residues. The CDR3 loop reads CASSVGGTPTYEQYF. DNA for the CDR3: TGTGCCAGCAGCGTAGGCGGGACACCAACCTACGAGCAGTACTTC.

There are many counts of this clonotype. The J gene is TRBJ1-5, the V gene TRBV6-2 or TRBV6-3; 7 bases fit TRBD1. Losses at the gene ends were 0 bases for V and 3 bases for J; bases not matched to a gene: 5. The CDR3 is 16 residues long. The germline CDR1 and CDR2 sequences are MNHEY and SVGEGT. This CDR3 reads CASSYSSRGANQPQHF. CDR3 in DNA: TGTGCCAGCAGTTACTCGTCCAGGGGGGCCAATCAGCCCCAGCATTTT.

The V and J genes are TRBV12-3 or TRBV12-4 and TRBJ2-7; TRBD1 aligns across 11 bases. CDR3 size: 15 residues. The V and J ends lost 6 bases and 7 bases, in that order; junction bases with no gene match: 11. CDR3 residues: CASSRFGTGGREQYF. CDR3 sequence (DNA): TGTGCCAGCAGCAGGTTCGGGACAGGGGGACGGGAGCAGTACTTC.

This clonotype was recorded a few times. The chain joins TRBV2 to TRBJ2-7; D is uncertain. The CDR3 is 16 residues long. Germline CDR1 SNHLY, CDR2 FYNNEI. V lost 4 bases, J lost 1 base, and 17 bases lay in between. For the CDR3, the DNA is TGTGCCAGCAGTGGCCGAACCGGACGACCTTCCTACGAGCAGTACTTC. Protein: CASSGRTGRPSYEQYF. Supplemented by reference TRBV2 and TRBJ2-7, the full variable domain reads EPEVTQTPSHQVTQMGQEVILRCVPISNHLYFYWYRQILGQKVEFLVSFYNNEISEKSEIFDDQFSVERPDGSNFTLKIRSTKLEDSAMYFCASSGRTGRPSYEQYFGPGTRLTVT.

The chain links TRBV20-1 to TRBJ1-4; tentative D call: TRBD1 (5 bases). With 3 bases removed from V and 8 bases from J, the gap between germline ends came to 19 bases. The CDR3 covers 15 residues. In germline, CDR1 is DFQATT, CDR2 SNEGSKA (reference sequence). The DNA for the CDR3 is TGCAGTGCTAGGCCCTGGGGGGGGGGATACGAAAAACTGTTTTTT. Its protein product is CSARPWGGGYEKLFF.

The chain combines TRBV24-1 with TRBJ2-1; 12 bases align to TRBD2. CDR1 is KGHDR and CDR2 is SFDVKD in the germline V gene. The CDR3 is 17 amino acids. The V and J ends lost 3 bases and 4 bases, in that order; junction bases with no gene match: 6. The CDR3 DNA reads as TGTGCCACCAGTGATCGAACCGGACTAGCGGGGTACAATGAGCAGTTCTTC. Protein: CATSDRTGLAGYNEQFF.

The V and J genes are TRBV20-1 and TRBJ1-4, with 7 bases lining up with TRBD1. The ends lost 3 bases at V and 7 bases at J; junction bases unmatched: 2. Per the germline V gene, CDR1 is DFQATT and CDR2 is SNEGSKA (reference sequence). The CDR3 contains 12 residues. The CDR3, as DNA: TGCAGTGCTAGCCCAGGGGGTGAAAAACTGTTTTTT. It yields the protein CSASPGGEKLFF.

This sequence joins TRBV7-6 and TRBJ2-7; D unclear. Germline CDR1 is SGHVS and CDR2 is FNYEAQ. V was trimmed by 2 bases and J by 1 base, leaving 9 bases between them. The CDR3 covers 14 residues. This CDR3 is CASSLKGRSYEQYF. CDR3 DNA sequence: TGTGCCAGCAGCTTAAAGGGCAGGTCCTACGAGCAGTACTTC.

This clonotype was seen repeatedly, ten times or more. The rearrangement joins TRBV3-1 to TRBJ1-2; weak D call: TRBD1 (6 bases). CDR1 is LGHDT, CDR2 YNNKEL, per germline (reference sequence). This CDR3 has 13 residues. The V end was cut by 1 base, the J end by 7 bases, with 10 bases between. The CDR3 sequence is CASSQGRGVGYTF. The CDR3 DNA reads as TGTGCCAGCAGCCAAGGAAGGGGGGTTGGCTACACCTTC.

The table lists this clonotype with many counts. CDR3 sequence: CASSYGGGGTEAFF. CDR3 in DNA: TGTGCCAGCAGTTACGGAGGGGGAGGCACTGAAGCTTTCTTT. The rearrangement uses TRBV6-2 or TRBV6-3 and TRBJ1-1; maybe TRBD1 (6 bases). This CDR3 contains 14 residues. Germline lookup yields CDR1 MNHEY and CDR2 SVGEGT. Trimming removed 2 bases at V and 4 bases at J, with 11 bases between.

The chain combines TRBV12-3 or TRBV12-4 with TRBJ2-7, with 7 bases fitting TRBD2. The V gene end was trimmed by 4 bases and the J gene end by 7 bases; junction bases not matched to a gene: 16. This CDR3 contains 16 residues. CDR3 residues: CASSSFARDYPLEQYF. Written as DNA, the CDR3 is TGTGCCAGCAGTTCATTCGCCCGGGACTATCCCCTGGAGCAGTACTTC.

The J gene is TRBJ2-2, the V gene TRBV29-1; D may be TRBD1 or TRBD2 (6 bases each). Trimming removed 1 base from V and 6 bases from J, with 18 bases in between. This CDR3 is built from 16 residues. Germline V CDR1 and CDR2: SQVTM, ANQGSEA. The CDR3 protein is CSVEGGDGTRAGELFF. The CDR3 coding sequence is TGCAGCGTTGAAGGGGGGGATGGGACAAGGGCCGGGGAGCTGTTTTTT.

The chain combines TRBV7-9 with TRBJ1-2; D gene uncertain. Trimming stripped 1 base from V and 6 bases from J, with 9 bases between. The length of the CDR3 is 13 residues. Germline-derived CDR1 and CDR2 are SEHNR and FQNEAQ (reference sequence). DNA for the CDR3: TGTGCCAGCAGCTTAGTTTGGAGCAATGGCTACACCTTC. This sequence encodes CASSLVWSNGYTF.

The chain is built from TRBV20-1 and TRBJ2-1; the D gene is possibly TRBD2 (6 bases). The CDR3 consists of 11 residues. The germline V gene encodes CDR1 DFQATT and CDR2 SNEGSKA (reference sequence). Between the trimmed V and J ends, which lost 6 bases and 8 bases, there was a span of 11 bases. The CDR3 protein is CSAPSGDEQFF. For the CDR3, the DNA is TGCAGTGCGCCGTCGGGGGATGAGCAGTTCTTC.

This clonotype showed up just once. The V gene is TRBV10-3, the J gene TRBJ2-7; 7 bases agree with TRBD2. The V gene's germline CDR1 is ENHRY and CDR2 SYGVKD. V lost 0 bases, J lost 6 bases, and 14 bases stayed unmatched. This CDR3 comprises 17 residues. In DNA, the CDR3 is TGTGCCATCAGTGAGTCGATGGGTAATGGGAGGGGCCGCGAGCAGTACTTC. This translates into CAISESMGNGRGREQYF.

V is TRBV20-1 and J is TRBJ2-7, with D uncertain. Between the trimmed V and J ends, which lost 7 bases and 9 bases, there was a span of 19 bases. This CDR3 comprises 12 residues. Per the germline V gene, CDR1 is DFQATT and CDR2 is SNEGSKA (reference sequence). CDR3 nucleotides: TGCAGTGTTCTTGGGTTCCCAGACGGGCAGTACTTC. It translates to CSVLGFPDGQYF.

The chain recombines TRBV4-1 with TRBJ2-3; 11 bases map to TRBD2. Germline CDR1 MGHRA, CDR2 YSYEKL. The V gene end was trimmed by 3 bases and the J gene end by 3 bases; junction bases not matched to a gene: 2. The CDR3 loop spans 15 amino acids. CDR3 protein: CASSHPSGGTDTQYF. The CDR3 DNA is TGCGCCAGCAGCCACCCTAGCGGGGGGACAGATACGCAGTATTTT.

This clonotype was recorded at least ten times. V is TRBV6-1 and J is TRBJ1-2, with unresolved D. Deletions cut 5 bases from V and 3 bases from J, with 7 bases between. This CDR3 has 12 amino acids. Germline loops: CDR1 MNHNS, CDR2 SASEGT. The CDR3 spells CASSWADYGYTF. The CDR3 DNA reads as TGTGCCAGCAGTTGGGCAGACTATGGCTACACCTTC.

The rearrangement joins TRBV9 to TRBJ2-2; possibly TRBD1 for D (5 bases). The CDR3 contains 14 residues. The germline V and J ends were trimmed by 0 bases and 4 bases, with 7 bases remaining between them. Germline V lookup: CDR1 SGDLS, CDR2 YYNGEE. CDR3 region: CASSVVGATGELFF. Here the CDR3 DNA reads TGTGCCAGCAGCGTAGTAGGGGCCACCGGGGAGCTGTTTTTT.

This clonotype was observed at least ten times. The chain combines TRBV4-1 with TRBJ2-3, with D perhaps matching TRBD2 (6 bases). Per the germline V gene, CDR1 is MGHRA and CDR2 is YSYEKL. The CDR3 has 15 residues. Deletions cut 3 bases from V and 4 bases from J, with 14 bases between. CDR3 sequence reads: CASSQRLVGSDTQYF. DNA of the CDR3: TGCGCCAGCAGCCAGCGACTAGTTGGGTCAGATACGCAGTATTTT.